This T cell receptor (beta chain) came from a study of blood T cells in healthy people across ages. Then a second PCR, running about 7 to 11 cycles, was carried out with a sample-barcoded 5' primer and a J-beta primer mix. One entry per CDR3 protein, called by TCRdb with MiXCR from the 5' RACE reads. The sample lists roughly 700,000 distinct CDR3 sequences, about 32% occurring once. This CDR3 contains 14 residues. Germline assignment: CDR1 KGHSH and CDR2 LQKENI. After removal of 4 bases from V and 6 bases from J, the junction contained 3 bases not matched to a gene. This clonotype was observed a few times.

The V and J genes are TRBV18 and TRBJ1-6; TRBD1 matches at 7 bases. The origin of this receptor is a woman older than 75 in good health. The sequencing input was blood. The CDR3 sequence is CASSRDSANSPLHF. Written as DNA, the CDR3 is TGTGCCAGCTCACGGGACAGCGCTAATTCACCCCTCCACTTT.